These 8 T cell receptor beta chains were sequenced from one sample in a study of cytomegalovirus exposure and HLA in healthy donors listed by TCRdb under 2017. Libraries were built with the immunoSEQ multiplex PCR assay. A mixture of 60 forward primers for TCR Vbeta segments and 13 reverse primers for TCR Jbeta segments was used in the multiplex PCR. TCRdb obtained this table from immuneACCESS and retained in-frame rearrangements with V and J assigned. These tables miss some clones; where compared with another copy, unresolved V genes account for less than half of the shortfall, and the remainder is unexplained. Present in this sample are under 250,000 clones, nearly 80% of which were seen just once. The leading ten clones occupy less than 2% of the sample. What was sequenced was PBMCs. These receptors came from a male donor in good health and CMV-seronegative.

CDR3 sequence: CASSPRTSGSWDEQFF. The DNA of the CDR3 is TGTGCCAGCAGCCCACGGACTAGCGGGAGTTGGGATGAGCAGTTCTTC. V gene TRBV7-6 combines with J gene TRBJ2-1; TRBD2 agrees at 13 bases. The CDR3 contains 16 residues. With V trimmed by 5 bases and J by 8 bases, 9 bases remained unmatched. CDR1 is SGHVS, CDR2 FNYEAQ, per germline.

The chain links TRBV7-9 to TRBJ1-4; 11 positions match TRBD1. CDR1 and CDR2 (germline): SEHNR, FQNEAQ (reference sequence). V shed 7 bases, J shed 7 bases, and the junction held 8 bases outside the gene matches. The CDR3 is 15 amino acids. This CDR3 reads CASTLTGQGGEKLFF. The CDR3, as DNA: TGTGCCAGCACTTTAACGGGACAGGGGGGTGAAAAACTGTTTTTT.

This clone has a handful of counts. This CDR3 reads CASSSVIRVGDRGLNYGYTF. The CDR3 coding sequence is TGTGCCAGCAGTTCCGTTATACGAGTGGGGGACAGGGGGCTCAACTATGGCTACACCTTC. The V gene is TRBV27, the J gene TRBJ1-2; 12 bases agree with TRBD1. V shed 4 bases and J 2 bases; nucleotides not matched to a gene: 17. The germline V gene encodes CDR1 MNHEY and CDR2 SMNVEV (reference sequence). This CDR3 has 20 amino acids.

The V call is TRBV14, the J call TRBJ1-4; 9 bases are shared with TRBD1. The CDR3 has 15 residues. The germline V gene has CDR1 SGHDN and CDR2 FVKESK. V dropped 6 bases and J dropped 5; count of bases not matched to a gene: 7. CDR3 in amino acids: CASSRTGGLNEKLFF. For the CDR3, the DNA is TGTGCCAGCAGTCGTACAGGGGGCCTGAATGAAAAACTGTTTTTT.

This clone was seen only a few times. The V gene is TRBV5-1, the J gene TRBJ2-6; 9 nucleotides match TRBD2. Germline V gives CDR1 SGHRS, CDR2 YFSETQ. V trimming: 4 bases; J trimming: 0 bases; junction bases outside the gene matches: 8. This CDR3 is 18 amino acids long. In DNA, the CDR3 is TGCGCCAGCAGCCCATGGACTAGCGTGGGCTCTGGGGCCAACGTCCTGACTTTC. Residues: CASSPWTSVGSGANVLTF.

V gene TRBV18 combines with J gene TRBJ1-3; D remains unclear. The CDR3 length is 15 residues. The germline V gene encodes CDR1 KGHSH and CDR2 LQKENI. The ends were cut back, 2 bases at V and 0 bases at J, with 8 bases in the middle. The CDR3 DNA is TGTGCCAGCTCACCAGCAGATAACTCTGGAAACACCATATATTTT. Translation gives CASSPADNSGNTIYF.

The count of this clone is one. The chain couples TRBV27 to TRBJ1-4; D may be TRBD1 (6 bases). Trimming cost V 5 bases and J 4 bases, with 14 bases left between them. Germline V gene data show CDR1 as MNHEY and CDR2 as SMNVEV (reference sequence). The CDR3 consists of 15 residues. The CDR3 region has the DNA TGTGCCAGCAGTGGACGCGGACAGATTAATGAAAAACTGTTTTTT. Residues: CASSGRGQINEKLFF.

This clone has a handful of counts. This chain connects TRBV27 to TRBJ1-4, with TRBD1 as a possible D gene (6 bases). V was cut by 6 bases and J by 8 bases, with 13 bases left in between. CDR3 size: 13 residues. The germline V gene encodes CDR1 MNHEY and CDR2 SMNVEV (reference sequence). In DNA, the CDR3 is TGTGCCAGCAGGGAAAGGGGGGGCGAAAAACTGTTTTTT. Protein sequence: CASRERGGEKLFF.